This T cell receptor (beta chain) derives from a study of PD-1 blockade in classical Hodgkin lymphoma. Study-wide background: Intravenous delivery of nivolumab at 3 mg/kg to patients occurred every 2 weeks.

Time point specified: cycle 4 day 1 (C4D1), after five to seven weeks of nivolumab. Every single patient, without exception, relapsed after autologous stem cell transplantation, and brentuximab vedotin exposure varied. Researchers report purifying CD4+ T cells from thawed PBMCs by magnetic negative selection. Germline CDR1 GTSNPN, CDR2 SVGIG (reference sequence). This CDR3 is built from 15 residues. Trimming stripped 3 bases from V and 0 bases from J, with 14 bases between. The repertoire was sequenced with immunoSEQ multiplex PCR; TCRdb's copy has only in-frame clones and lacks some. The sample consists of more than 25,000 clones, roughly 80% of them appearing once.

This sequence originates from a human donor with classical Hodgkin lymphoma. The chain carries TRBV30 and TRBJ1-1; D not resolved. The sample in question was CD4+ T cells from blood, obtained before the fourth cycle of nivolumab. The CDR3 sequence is CAWSVPIPMNTEAFF. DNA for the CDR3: TGTGCCTGGAGCGTCCCGATTCCAATGAACACTGAAGCTTTCTTT.